Following are 30 T cell receptor beta chains from one sample sequenced in a study of T cell responses to AZD1222 COVID-19 vaccine. Generated by immunoSEQ multiplex PCR, the TCRdb table keeps only in-frame clones and is missing some. Among roughly 97,000 clones listed, about 88% were seen once. Sequenced material: peripheral blood, taken on day 0 of AZD1222 vaccination. The source of these receptors is an adult in good health.

In this sample, this clone turned up once. The V gene is TRBV9, the J gene TRBJ2-1; D is possibly TRBD2 (6 bases). The germline CDR1 and CDR2 sequences are SGDLS and YYNGEE. This CDR3 is 15 amino acids long. V was shortened by 5 bases and J by 9 bases, with 21 bases between the two germline ends. CDR3 sequence reads: CASSVNVGGFGEQFF. CDR3 DNA: TGTGCCAGCAGTGTCAACGTGGGGGGTTTTGGTGAGCAGTTCTTC.

This chain uses TRBV6-5 with TRBJ1-4, with D unclear. Germline CDR1 is MNHEY and CDR2 is SVGAGI. CDR3 size: 15 residues. The ends were cut back, 0 bases at V and 15 bases at J, with 20 bases in the middle. As DNA, the CDR3 is TGTGCCAGCAGTTACTCGCGTACTGGGCGAGCGTCGATGTTTTTT. Its protein product is CASSYSRTGRASMFF.

The V and J genes are TRBV7-9 and TRBJ2-1; 11 bases match TRBD2. The CDR3 contains 19 residues. V lost 5 bases, J lost 6 bases, and 18 bases stayed unmatched. Germline CDR1 and CDR2: SEHNR and FQNEAQ (reference sequence). CDR3 coding DNA: TGTGCCAGCAGCCGCACGACTAGCGGGGCTCTCCCCCTCCTCAATGAGCAGTTCTTC. It codes for CASSRTTSGALPLLNEQFF.

This clone was found a few times. V and J are TRBV3-1 (or the pseudogene TRBV3-2) and TRBJ1-4; the D is unclear. Looked up from germline, CDR1 is LGHDT and CDR2 is YNNKEL (reference sequence). The CDR3 extends over 15 amino acids. Trimming removed 5 bases from V and 1 base from J, with 11 bases in between. The CDR3 protein is CASSYKQKTNEKLFF. The CDR3 region has the DNA TGTGCCAGCAGCTATAAACAGAAAACTAATGAAAAACTGTTTTTT.

The table lists this clone with a few counts. The chain carries TRBV2 and TRBJ1-4, with D uncertain. CDR1 and CDR2 from the germline V gene are SNHLY and FYNNEI. Trimming shortened V by 1 base and J by 5 bases, and 11 bases separated the two germline ends. The CDR3 contains 15 residues. The DNA for the CDR3 is TGTGCCAGCAGTGAAGGCGGGTTGTCGAATGAAAAACTGTTTTTT. Protein product: CASSEGGLSNEKLFF.

The chain couples TRBV14 to TRBJ1-6; D uncertain. The length of the CDR3 is 15 residues. Germline V gene sequence: CDR1 SGHDN, CDR2 FVKESK. V dropped 6 bases and J dropped 4 bases, with 13 bases sitting between them. This chain's CDR3 is CASSDPTDYNSPLHF. CDR3 in DNA: TGTGCCAGCAGTGACCCCACGGATTATAATTCACCCCTCCACTTT.

CDR3 sequence reads: CASSSGTRDETQYF. The CDR3 DNA sequence: TGTGCCAGCAGCTCAGGGACTAGAGACGAGACCCAGTACTTC. This chain links TRBV11-3 with TRBJ2-5; 8 bases fit TRBD2. V trimming: 4 bases; J trimming: 5 bases; junction bases outside the gene matches: 6. The CDR3 spans 14 residues. From germline, CDR1 is SGHNT and CDR2 YENEEA.

The chain has TRBV6-5 and TRBJ2-5; possible D gene TRBD1, 6 bases. Germline V gene sequence: CDR1 MNHEY, CDR2 SVGAGI. V lost 8 bases and J 0 bases, leaving 16 bases between the germline ends. The CDR3 has 15 residues. CDR3 in amino acids: CASGERGTNQETQYF. CDR3 sequence (DNA): TGTGCCAGCGGAGAGAGGGGGACGAACCAAGAGACCCAGTACTTC.

The chain uses TRBV19 and TRBJ1-1; possible D gene TRBD1, 5 bases. Trimming shortened V by 7 bases and J by 0 bases, and 12 bases separated the two germline ends. CDR1 and CDR2 (germline): LNHDA, SQIVND (reference sequence). The length of the CDR3 is 14 residues. The CDR3 DNA is TGTGCCAGTACTGCAGGGCAATTGAACACTGAAGCTTTCTTT. This codes for CASTAGQLNTEAFF.

This sequence joins TRBV19 and TRBJ1-6; D perhaps matches TRBD1 (5 bases). Germline V gives CDR1 LNHDA, CDR2 SQIVND (reference sequence). The CDR3 totals 17 residues. V was cut by 5 bases and J by 0 bases, with 14 bases left in between. CDR3 nucleotides: TGTGCCAGTAGTCCTGACAGCCTGAGCTCCTATAATTCACCCCTCCACTTT. Protein product: CASSPDSLSSYNSPLHF.

This clone occurred once. The chain links TRBV5-5 to TRBJ1-2; unclear D gene. CDR3 length: 15 residues. CDR1 SGHKS and CDR2 YYEKEE come from the germline V gene (reference sequence). V gave up 2 bases and J gave up 2 bases, with 13 bases separating them. The CDR3 region has the DNA TGTGCCAGCAGCTTCGGGCTATCCTACAACTATGGCTACACCTTC. Encoded protein: CASSFGLSYNYGYTF.

The genes are TRBV14 and TRBJ1-2, with TRBD1 matching over 8 bases. The length of the CDR3 is 14 residues. The ends lost 2 bases at V and 8 bases at J; junction bases unmatched: 7. CDR1 is SGHDN and CDR2 is FVKESK in the germline V gene. CDR3 coding DNA: TGTGCCAGCAGCCAATTTCAGGGGGCGCACGGCTACACCTTC. It yields the protein CASSQFQGAHGYTF.

The chain carries TRBV6-5 and TRBJ1-1; 8 bases fit TRBD1. V lost 6 bases and J lost 5; bases outside the gene matches: 8. CDR1 and CDR2 from the germline V gene are MNHEY and SVGAGI. The CDR3 runs 14 residues. The CDR3 region has the DNA TGTGCCAGCAGACATCAGGGGGCGGCTACTGAAGCTTTCTTT. It is translated as CASRHQGAATEAFF.

The chain is built from TRBV7-2 and TRBJ2-5, with 10 bases fitting TRBD1. The germline V gene encodes CDR1 SGHTA and CDR2 FQGNSA. CDR3 length equals 14 residues. Trimming took 5 bases from V and 5 from J; bases not matched to a gene: 5. The DNA for the CDR3 is TGTGCCAGCAGCCGGGACAGGGGCTGGGAGACCCAGTACTTC. This gives the protein CASSRDRGWETQYF.

The chain couples TRBV3-1 (or the pseudogene TRBV3-2) to TRBJ2-6; D not certain. The CDR3 covers 16 residues. Trimming left V 4 bases short and J 2 bases short, with 12 bases between. CDR1 LGHDT and CDR2 YNNKEL come from the germline V gene (reference sequence). Written as DNA, the CDR3 is TGTGCCAGCAGCCCTCCCCCCGCGGCTGGGGCCAACGTCCTGACTTTC. Protein product: CASSPPPAAGANVLTF.

The gene calls are TRBV5-6 and TRBJ2-2; D gene uncertain. From germline, CDR1 is SGHDT and CDR2 YYEEEE. This CDR3 has 13 residues. V was pared by 3 bases and J by 6 bases, with 9 bases between. This CDR3 is CASSSGPAGELFF. In nucleotides, the CDR3 is TGTGCCAGCAGCTCGGGTCCGGCCGGGGAGCTGTTTTTT.

The chain joins TRBV6-4 to TRBJ2-1; D possibly corresponds to TRBD1 (6 bases). Germline CDR1 reads MRHNA; CDR2 reads SNTAGT. The CDR3 has 16 amino acids. V was pared by 0 bases and J by 1 base, with 10 bases between. DNA for the CDR3: TGTGCCAGCAGTGACTCCGCCAGGGGTTCCTACAATGAGCAGTTCTTC. Translated, it gives CASSDSARGSYNEQFF.

A single count supports this clone. The gene calls are TRBV14 and TRBJ1-2, with D tentatively TRBD1 (5 bases). Germline loops: CDR1 SGHDN, CDR2 FVKESK. The CDR3 totals 15 residues. Trimming cost V 9 bases and J 7 bases, with 24 bases left between them. CDR3 region: CASAKTGTRNLGYTF. The CDR3 bases are TGTGCCAGTGCTAAAACCGGGACGAGAAATCTTGGCTACACCTTC.

This clone was observed a handful of times. The rearrangement uses TRBV6-5 and TRBJ2-3; 7 positions match TRBD2. Germline V gene data show CDR1 as MNHEY and CDR2 as SVGAGI. V dropped 6 bases and J dropped 4; count of bases not matched to a gene: 7. The length of the CDR3 is 14 residues. CDR3 nucleotides: TGTGCCAGCAGGGGGACTAAAGGGCCAGATACGCAGTATTTT. This encodes CASRGTKGPDTQYF.

The chain is built from TRBV28 and TRBJ2-2, with D uncertain. This CDR3 has 12 amino acids. Germline V CDR1 and CDR2: MDHEN, SYDVKM. Trimming shortened V by 6 bases and J by 4 bases, and 6 bases separated the two germline ends. DNA for the CDR3: TGTGCCAGCAGATTGGGCACCGGGGAGCTGTTTTTT. Residues: CASRLGTGELFF.

The chain joins TRBV11-3 to TRBJ1-2; 7 bases line up with TRBD1. The CDR3 consists of 15 residues. V lost 6 bases, J lost 3 bases, and 10 bases stayed unmatched. Looked up from germline, CDR1 is SGHNT and CDR2 is YENEEA. CDR3 loop: CASSPPGQLHYGYTF. The DNA of the CDR3 is TGTGCCAGCAGTCCTCCGGGACAGCTACACTATGGCTACACCTTC. The entire variable domain, with the rest obtained from reference TRBV11-3 and TRBJ1-2, is as follows: EAGVVQSPRYKIIEKKQPVAFWCNPISGHNTLYWYLQNLGQGPELLIRYENEEAVDDSQLPKDRFSAERLKGVDSTLKIQPAELGDSAVYLCASSPPGQLHYGYTFGSGTRLTVV.

This clone was counted only a few times. The J gene is TRBJ1-2, the V gene TRBV6-5, with D possibly TRBD1 on 6 matching bases. Trimming pared 7 bases from V and 6 bases from J, leaving 12 bases between. The CDR3 runs to 12 residues. Germline lookup yields CDR1 MNHEY and CDR2 SVGAGI. The CDR3 protein is CASKAGDHGYTF. CDR3 bases: TGTGCCAGCAAGGCAGGGGACCATGGCTACACCTTC.

V usage is TRBV3-1 (or the pseudogene TRBV3-2) and J usage is TRBJ1-6; 11 nucleotides line up with TRBD1. Per the germline V gene, CDR1 is LGHDT and CDR2 is YNNKEL (reference sequence). V trimming: 9 bases; J trimming: 10 bases; junction bases outside the gene matches: 5. CDR3 length: 13 residues. In nucleotides, the CDR3 is TGTGCCAGTAGGGGACAGGGGGGCTCACCCCTCCACTTT. Protein sequence: CASRGQGGSPLHF.

In DNA form, the CDR3 reads TGTGCCAGCAGTGAAGGGGTAGGGCGTAACTATGGCTACACCTTC. It translates to CASSEGVGRNYGYTF. V and J are TRBV25-1 and TRBJ1-2; D not certain. Between the trimmed V and J ends, which lost 2 bases and 1 base, there was a span of 11 bases. Germline V gene sequence: CDR1 MGHDK, CDR2 SYGVNS. The CDR3 loop spans 15 amino acids.

The chain links TRBV6-1 to TRBJ2-7; D remains unclear. Germline CDR1 reads MNHNS; CDR2 reads SASEGT. The CDR3 has 14 amino acids. V lost 2 bases and J 2 bases, leaving 10 bases between the germline ends. The chain's CDR3 is CASSEFRVTYEQYF. DNA for the CDR3: TGTGCCAGCAGTGAATTTCGTGTCACCTACGAGCAGTACTTC.

The V and J genes are TRBV29-1 and TRBJ2-3, with 11 bases lining up with TRBD2. With 4 bases clipped from V and 0 bases from J, the junction kept 3 bases outside the gene matches. This CDR3 has 15 amino acids. The germline V gene encodes CDR1 SQVTM and CDR2 ANQGSEA. CDR3 DNA: TGCAGCGTTGCAGCTAGCGGGGGGAGCACAGATACGCAGTATTTT. This gives the protein CSVAASGGSTDTQYF.

The chain is built from TRBV5-1 and TRBJ2-7, with a possible D match to TRBD1 (6 bases). Trimming took 4 bases from V and 4 from J, leaving 12 bases between them. The CDR3 is 13 amino acids. CDR1 and CDR2 (germline): SGHRS, YFSETQ. CDR3 protein: CASSTTGFYEQYF. For the CDR3, the DNA is TGCGCCAGCAGCACCACAGGGTTTTACGAGCAGTACTTC.

V and J are TRBV7-8 and TRBJ2-7; D could derive from TRBD1 or TRBD2 (5 bases each). The CDR3 contains 14 residues. Deletions cut 1 base from V and 6 bases from J, with 13 bases between. From germline, CDR1 is SGHVS and CDR2 FQNEAQ. This CDR3 reads CASSLGDDVGEQYF. CDR3 bases: TGTGCCAGCAGCTTAGGGGACGATGTAGGCGAGCAGTACTTC.

The chain carries TRBV9 and TRBJ1-6, with 8 bases that match TRBD1. Germline CDR1 reads SGDLS; CDR2 reads YYNGEE. Trimming removed 2 bases from V and 8 bases from J; junction bases left unmatched: 6. The CDR3 sequence is 15 residues long. The CDR3 DNA reads as TGTGCCAGCAGCGTCGATCCGGGACAGGATTCACCCCTCCACTTT. Translating gives CASSVDPGQDSPLHF.

This clone was counted once. The J gene is TRBJ1-1, the V gene TRBV6-1; no clear D. The germline CDR1 and CDR2 sequences are MNHNS and SASEGT. This CDR3 is 17 amino acids long. Trimming left V 1 base short and J 2 bases short, with 17 bases between. CDR3 sequence reads: CASSEERFSTFNTEAFF. Here the CDR3 DNA reads TGTGCCAGCAGTGAAGAACGATTCAGCACCTTTAACACTGAAGCTTTCTTT.